This TCR beta chain was sequenced for a study of cytomegalovirus exposure and HLA in healthy donors. Study outcomes and limitations: TCR beta chains numbering 164 were designated cytomegalovirus-associated. Later analysis associated a missense DCLRE1C variant with TCR beta V- and J-gene trimming. It was likely that a cluster of highly shared sequence variants was a sequencing artifact. In a later analysis, an Asian-associated ancestry cluster reportedly showed fewer N-insertions than the approximately 660-donor mean.

PCR primers comprised 60 Vbeta and 13 Jbeta primers. Using immunoSEQ multiplex PCR, the repertoire was profiled, and TCRdb retains in-frame clones only, with some absent. The table for this sample gives 180,000 or so clones. As for this clone: Its matching antigen is unknown.

V was clipped by 5 bases and J by 6 bases, with 13 bases between them. The CDR3 has 13 residues. Per germline, CDR1 SGHTA and CDR2 FQGNSA. Sequencing was done on a sample of PBMCs. The rearrangement uses TRBV7-2 and TRBJ1-2; no clear D gene. The TCR originated in a woman under 30 in good health and CMV-seropositive. The CDR3 DNA reads as TGTGCCAGCAGCCCTAAGAGGGTGGATGGCTACACCTTC. This sequence encodes CASSPKRVDGYTF. Full variable domain (missing parts from reference TRBV7-2 and TRBJ1-2): GAGVSQSPSNKVTEKGKDVELRCDPISGHTALYWYRQSLGQGLEFLIYFQGNSAPDKSGLPSDRFSAERTGGSVSTLTIQRTQQEDSAVYLCASSPKRVDGYTFGSGTRLTVV.